This is a list of T cell receptor beta chains from one sample in a study of cytomegalovirus exposure and HLA in healthy donors. Sequencing used immunoSEQ multiplex PCR; TCRdb keeps in-frame clones, though not all of them. The sample has around 150,000 clones, just over 70% seen once. Sample: PBMCs. The receptors come from a man younger than 30 in good health and CMV-seropositive. The CDR3 runs from the conserved cysteine through the conserved F or W. A D gene is named only where the DNA matches it firmly. Only some rows state a clone size, as once, few, many or a class for expanded clones.

>NA|NA|TRBJ2-1|TRBV27
TGTGCCAGCAGTCCTAGCGTGAGCTCCTACAATGAGCAGTTCTTC
CASSPSVSSYNEQFF
>NA|TRBD2|TRBJ2-2|TRBV28
TGTGCCAGCAGTTTTGGACTAGCGAGGACCGGGGAGCTGTTTTTT
CASSFGLARTGELFF
>NA|NA|TRBJ1-6|TRBV4-1
TGCGCCAGCAGCCAAGATTCCCAGGGTATCACTTATTCACCCCTCCACTTT
CASSQDSQGITYSPLHF
>NA|NA|TRBJ1-3|TRBV30
TGTGCCTGGGAGCGACAGGAGGGAAACACCATATATTTT
CAWERQEGNTIYF
>NA|TRBD1|TRBJ1-1|TRBV5-4
TGTGCCAGCAGCCCGGACAGGGGGCCTGCGAACACTGAAGCTTTCTTT
CASSPDRGPANTEAFF
>once|NA|TRBJ1-6|TRBV5-4
TGTGCCAGCAGCTTGGGAGTGGAGAATTCACCCCTCCACTTT
CASSLGVENSPLHF
>NA|NA|TRBJ1-5|TRBV6-1
TGTGCCAGCACCGCAGGGTCCAATCAGCCCCAGCATTTT
CASTAGSNQPQHF
>few|NA|TRBJ1-2|TRBV7-8
TGTGCCAGCAGCTCGGGCGGGCCCCTCGGGGGCTACACCTTC
CASSSGGPLGGYTF
>few|NA|TRBJ1-4|TRBV19
TGTGCCAGTAGTATAGGGACAGTGCGACATGAAAAACTGTTTTTT
CASSIGTVRHEKLFF
>NA|TRBD2|TRBJ2-1|TRBV4-1
TGCGCCAGCAGCCAAGGTGGGGCTAGCGGAGCCTACAATGAGCAGTTCTTC
CASSQGGASGAYNEQFF
>NA|NA|TRBJ2-3|TRBV6-5
TGTGCCACCCGGGCGGGGACTACGCAGTATTTT
CATRAGTTQYF
>NA|TRBD1|TRBJ1-1|TRBV9
TGTGCCAGCAGCGTAGCCATACCCGGGACAGGGGGCACTGAAGCTTTCTTT
CASSVAIPGTGGTEAFF
>NA|TRBD1|TRBJ2-5|TRBV5-4
TGTGCCAGCAGCTTGGCTGACAGGGGAGTCCGGGAGACCCAGTACTTC
CASSLADRGVRETQYF
>NA|NA|TRBJ2-1|TRBV29-1
TGCAGCGCCCGAGGGCTTCTCTCCTACAATGAGCAGTTCTTC
CSARGLLSYNEQFF
>few|TRBD2|TRBJ2-1|TRBV11-2
TGTGCCAGCAGCTTTAGCGGGGGGGCCTCAAATGAGCAGTTCTTC
CASSFSGGASNEQFF
>once|NA|TRBJ1-5|TRBV7-2
TGTGCCAGCAGCTTAGAGGGGCACTATAGCAATCAGCCCCAGCATTTT
CASSLEGHYSNQPQHF
>NA|TRBD1|TRBJ1-2|TRBV6-4
TGTGCCAGCAGTCCCCGGACAGGGGGCGACTATGGCTACACCTTC
CASSPRTGGDYGYTF
>NA|TRBD2|TRBJ2-3|TRBV11-2
TGTGCCAGCGTGGGAGTAGCGGGAGGAGATACGCAGTATTTT
CASVGVAGGDTQYF
>few|TRBD1|TRBJ1-5|TRBV18
TGTGCCAGCTCTCTACAGGGGTGGACTCAGCCCCAGCATTTT
CASSLQGWTQPQHF
>NA|NA|TRBJ1-1|TRBV6-5
TGTGCCAGCAGTACCGGAGGGGTGAGCACTGAAGCTTTCTTT
CASSTGGVSTEAFF
>NA|NA|TRBJ2-2|TRBV27
TGTGCCAGCAGTTTAACGCGGGGGAACACCGGGGAGCTGTTTTTT
CASSLTRGNTGELFF
>NA|TRBD1|TRBJ1-1|TRBV30
TGTGCCTGGAGTCCTACAGGGGTAAATTGGAGGGCTTTCTTT
CAWSPTGVNWRAFF